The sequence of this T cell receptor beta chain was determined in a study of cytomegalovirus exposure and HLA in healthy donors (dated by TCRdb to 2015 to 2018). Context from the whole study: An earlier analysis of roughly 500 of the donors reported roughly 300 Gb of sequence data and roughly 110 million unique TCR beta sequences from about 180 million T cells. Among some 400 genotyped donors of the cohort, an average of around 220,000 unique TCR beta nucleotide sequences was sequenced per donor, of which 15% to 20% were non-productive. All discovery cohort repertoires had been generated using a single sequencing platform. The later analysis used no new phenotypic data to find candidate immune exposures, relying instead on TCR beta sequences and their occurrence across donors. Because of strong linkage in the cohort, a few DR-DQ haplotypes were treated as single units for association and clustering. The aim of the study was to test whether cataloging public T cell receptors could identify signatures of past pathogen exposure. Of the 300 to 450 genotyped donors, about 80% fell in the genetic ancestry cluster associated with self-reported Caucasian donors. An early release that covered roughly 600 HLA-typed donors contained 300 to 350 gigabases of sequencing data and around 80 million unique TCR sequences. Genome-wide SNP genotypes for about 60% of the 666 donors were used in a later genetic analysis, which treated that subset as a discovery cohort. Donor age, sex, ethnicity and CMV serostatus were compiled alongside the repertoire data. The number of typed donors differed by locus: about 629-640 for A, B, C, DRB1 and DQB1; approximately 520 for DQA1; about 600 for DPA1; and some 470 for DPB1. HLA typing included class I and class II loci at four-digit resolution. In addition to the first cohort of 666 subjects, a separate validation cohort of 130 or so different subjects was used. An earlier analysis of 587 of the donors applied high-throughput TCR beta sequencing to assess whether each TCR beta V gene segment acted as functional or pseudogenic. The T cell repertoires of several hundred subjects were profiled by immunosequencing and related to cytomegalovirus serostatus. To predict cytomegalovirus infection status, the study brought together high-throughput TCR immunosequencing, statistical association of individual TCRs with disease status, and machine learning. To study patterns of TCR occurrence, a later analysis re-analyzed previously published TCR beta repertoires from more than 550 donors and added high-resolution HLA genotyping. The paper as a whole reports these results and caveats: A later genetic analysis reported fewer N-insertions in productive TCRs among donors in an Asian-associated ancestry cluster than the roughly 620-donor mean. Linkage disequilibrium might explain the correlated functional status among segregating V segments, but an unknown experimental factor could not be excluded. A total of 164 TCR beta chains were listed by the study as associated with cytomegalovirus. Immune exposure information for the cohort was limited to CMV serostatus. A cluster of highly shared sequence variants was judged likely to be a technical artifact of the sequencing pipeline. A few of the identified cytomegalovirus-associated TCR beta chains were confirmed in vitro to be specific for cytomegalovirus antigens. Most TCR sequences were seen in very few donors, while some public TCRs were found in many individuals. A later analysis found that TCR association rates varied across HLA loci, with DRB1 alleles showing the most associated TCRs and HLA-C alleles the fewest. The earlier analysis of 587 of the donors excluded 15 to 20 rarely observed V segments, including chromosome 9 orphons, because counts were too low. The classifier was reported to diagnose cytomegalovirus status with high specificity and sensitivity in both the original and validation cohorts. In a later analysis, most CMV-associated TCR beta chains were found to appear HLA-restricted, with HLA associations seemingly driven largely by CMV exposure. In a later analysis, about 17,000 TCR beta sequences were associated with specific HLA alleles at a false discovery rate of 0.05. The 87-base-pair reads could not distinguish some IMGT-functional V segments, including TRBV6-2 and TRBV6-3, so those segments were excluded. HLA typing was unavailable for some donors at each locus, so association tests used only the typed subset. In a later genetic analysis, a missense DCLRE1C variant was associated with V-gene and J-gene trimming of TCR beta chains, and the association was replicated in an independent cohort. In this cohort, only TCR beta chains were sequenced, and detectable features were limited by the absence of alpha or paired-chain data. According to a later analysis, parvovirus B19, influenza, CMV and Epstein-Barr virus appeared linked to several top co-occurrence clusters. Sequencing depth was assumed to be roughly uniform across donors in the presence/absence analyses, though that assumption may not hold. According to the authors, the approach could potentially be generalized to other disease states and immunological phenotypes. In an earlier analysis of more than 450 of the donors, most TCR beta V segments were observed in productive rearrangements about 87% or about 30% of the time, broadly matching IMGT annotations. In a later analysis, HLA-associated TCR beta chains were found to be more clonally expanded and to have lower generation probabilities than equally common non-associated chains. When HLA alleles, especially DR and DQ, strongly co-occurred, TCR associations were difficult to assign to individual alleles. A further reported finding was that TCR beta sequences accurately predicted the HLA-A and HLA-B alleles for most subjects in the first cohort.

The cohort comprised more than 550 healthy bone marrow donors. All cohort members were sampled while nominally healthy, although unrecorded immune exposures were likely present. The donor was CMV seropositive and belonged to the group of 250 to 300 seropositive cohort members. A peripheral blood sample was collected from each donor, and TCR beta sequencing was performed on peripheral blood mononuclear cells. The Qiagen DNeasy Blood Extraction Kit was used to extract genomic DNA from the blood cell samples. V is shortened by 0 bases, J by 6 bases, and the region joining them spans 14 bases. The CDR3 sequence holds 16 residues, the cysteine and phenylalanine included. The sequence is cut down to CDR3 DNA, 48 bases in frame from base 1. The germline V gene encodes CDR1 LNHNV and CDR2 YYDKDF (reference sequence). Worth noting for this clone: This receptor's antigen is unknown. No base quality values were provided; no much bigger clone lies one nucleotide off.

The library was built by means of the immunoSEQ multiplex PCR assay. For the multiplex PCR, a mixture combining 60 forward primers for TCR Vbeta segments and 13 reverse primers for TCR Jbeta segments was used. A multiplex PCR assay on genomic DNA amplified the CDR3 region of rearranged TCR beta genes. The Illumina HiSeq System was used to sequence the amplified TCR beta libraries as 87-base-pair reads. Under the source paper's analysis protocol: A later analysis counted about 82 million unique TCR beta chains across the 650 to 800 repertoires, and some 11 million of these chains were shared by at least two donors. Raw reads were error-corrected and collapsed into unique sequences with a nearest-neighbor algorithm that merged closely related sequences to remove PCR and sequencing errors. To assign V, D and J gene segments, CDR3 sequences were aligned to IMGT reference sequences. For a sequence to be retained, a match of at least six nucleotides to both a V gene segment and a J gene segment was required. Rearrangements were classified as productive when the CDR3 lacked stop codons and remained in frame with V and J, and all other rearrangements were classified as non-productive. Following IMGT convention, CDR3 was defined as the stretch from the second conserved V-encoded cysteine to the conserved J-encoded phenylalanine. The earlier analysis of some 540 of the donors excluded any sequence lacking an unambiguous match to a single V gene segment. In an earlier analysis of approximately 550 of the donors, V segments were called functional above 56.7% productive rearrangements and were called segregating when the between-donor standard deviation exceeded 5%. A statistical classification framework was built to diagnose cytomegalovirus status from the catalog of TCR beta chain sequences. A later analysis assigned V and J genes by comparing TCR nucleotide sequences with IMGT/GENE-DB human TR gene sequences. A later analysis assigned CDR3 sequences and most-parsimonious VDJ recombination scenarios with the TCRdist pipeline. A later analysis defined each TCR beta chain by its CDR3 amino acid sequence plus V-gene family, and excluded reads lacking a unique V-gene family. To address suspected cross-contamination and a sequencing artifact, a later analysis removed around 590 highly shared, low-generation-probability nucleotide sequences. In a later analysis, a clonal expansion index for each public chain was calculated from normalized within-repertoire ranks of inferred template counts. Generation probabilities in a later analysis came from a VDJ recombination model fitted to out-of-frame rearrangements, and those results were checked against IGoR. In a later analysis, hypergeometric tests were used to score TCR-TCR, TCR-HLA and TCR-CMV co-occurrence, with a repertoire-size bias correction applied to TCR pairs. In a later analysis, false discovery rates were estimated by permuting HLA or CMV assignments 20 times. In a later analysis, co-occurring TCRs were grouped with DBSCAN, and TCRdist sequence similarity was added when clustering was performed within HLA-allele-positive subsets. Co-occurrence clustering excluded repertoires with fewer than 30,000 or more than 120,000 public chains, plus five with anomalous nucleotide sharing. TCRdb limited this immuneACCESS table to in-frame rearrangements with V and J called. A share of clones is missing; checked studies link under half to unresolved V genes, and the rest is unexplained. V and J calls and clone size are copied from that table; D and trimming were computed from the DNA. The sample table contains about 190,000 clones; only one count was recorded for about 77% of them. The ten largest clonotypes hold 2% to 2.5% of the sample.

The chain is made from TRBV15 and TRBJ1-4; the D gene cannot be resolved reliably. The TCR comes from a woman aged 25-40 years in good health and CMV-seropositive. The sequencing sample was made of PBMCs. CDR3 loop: CATSRDRGARDEKLFF. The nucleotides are TGTGCCACCAGCAGAGATCGAGGCGCGAGGGATGAAAAACTGTTTTTT. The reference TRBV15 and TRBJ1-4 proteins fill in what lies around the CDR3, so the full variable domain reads DAMVIQNPRYQVTQFGKPVTLSCSQTLNHNVMYWYQQKSSQAPKLLFHYYDKDFNNEADTPDNFQSRRPNTSFCFLDIRSPGLGDTAMYLCATSRDRGARDEKLFFGSGTQLSVL.